What follows is one T cell receptor (beta chain) and its context. What it binds is unknown. TCR templates numbering approximately 9.3 x 10^4 were assayed per sample. Sequencing used immunoSEQ multiplex PCR; TCRdb keeps in-frame clones, though not all of them. The data contain nearly 95,000 clones, approximately 95% of them singletons. Germline values: CDR1 MNHNS, CDR2 SASEGT. CDR3 length equals 13 residues. Trimming left V 6 bases short and J 4 bases short, with 12 bases between. This specimen comes from a study of siplizumab effects on memory and regulatory T cells. Overall study results and limits: Naive T cells appeared more varied than memory cells and looked like key alloresponse contributors. There was no confirmation of the suppressive function of proliferating Tregs from siplizumab cultures.

This chain links TRBV6-1 with TRBJ1-1; TRBD1 is a possible D gene (5 bases). The receptor was derived from a human donor in good health. The sample was non-Treg CD4+ T cells sorted from blood. Written as DNA, the CDR3 is TGTGCCAGCAGGCCCACCGGGGGCACTGAAGCTTTCTTT. Its translation is CASRPTGGTEAFF.